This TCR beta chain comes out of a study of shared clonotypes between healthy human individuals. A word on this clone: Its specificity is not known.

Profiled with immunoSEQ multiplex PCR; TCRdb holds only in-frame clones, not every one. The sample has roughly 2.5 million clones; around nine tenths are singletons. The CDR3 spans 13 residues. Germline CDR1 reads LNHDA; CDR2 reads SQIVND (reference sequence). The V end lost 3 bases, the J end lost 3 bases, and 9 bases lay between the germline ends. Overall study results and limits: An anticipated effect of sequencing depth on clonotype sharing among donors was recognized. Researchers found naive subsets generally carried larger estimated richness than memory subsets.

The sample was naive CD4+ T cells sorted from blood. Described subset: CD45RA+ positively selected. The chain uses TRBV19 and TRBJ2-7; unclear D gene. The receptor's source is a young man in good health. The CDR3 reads CASSIQPLYEQYF. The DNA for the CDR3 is TGTGCCAGTAGTATTCAACCCCTCTACGAGCAGTACTTC.